The T cell receptor beta chain under discussion was sequenced for a study of blood T cell repertoires in COVID-19. On the study more broadly: Samples representing acute and convalescent COVID-19 were sourced from the United States, Italy and Spain. T cells, B-cell-depleted T cells, or PBMCs supplied cDNA or gDNA.

Data came from immunoSEQ multiplex PCR; TCRdb stores just in-frame clones and leaves some out. Of approximately 250,000 clones listed, 80% to 95% are singletons. The CDR3 sequence is 14 residues long. The J segment lost 12 bases and the V segment lost 1 base, leaving 9 bases of the junction unmatched. Germline CDR1 is LNHNV and CDR2 is YYDKDF (reference sequence). Clinical histories supplied by participants themselves formed the basis of cohort assignment. A COVID-19 case was met by exposed participants within 2 weeks before study entry. The sequencing sample was made of PBMCs or T cells enriched from blood (not recorded which). The chain carries TRBV15 and TRBJ2-1, with TRBD2 matching over 7 bases. This clonotype was obtained from a man between 40 and 49 years old who had been exposed to COVID-19. CDR3 nucleotides: TGTGCCACCAGCAGAGCGGGCGGCGGGAGCATGCAGTTCTTC. Translated: CATSRAGGGSMQFF.